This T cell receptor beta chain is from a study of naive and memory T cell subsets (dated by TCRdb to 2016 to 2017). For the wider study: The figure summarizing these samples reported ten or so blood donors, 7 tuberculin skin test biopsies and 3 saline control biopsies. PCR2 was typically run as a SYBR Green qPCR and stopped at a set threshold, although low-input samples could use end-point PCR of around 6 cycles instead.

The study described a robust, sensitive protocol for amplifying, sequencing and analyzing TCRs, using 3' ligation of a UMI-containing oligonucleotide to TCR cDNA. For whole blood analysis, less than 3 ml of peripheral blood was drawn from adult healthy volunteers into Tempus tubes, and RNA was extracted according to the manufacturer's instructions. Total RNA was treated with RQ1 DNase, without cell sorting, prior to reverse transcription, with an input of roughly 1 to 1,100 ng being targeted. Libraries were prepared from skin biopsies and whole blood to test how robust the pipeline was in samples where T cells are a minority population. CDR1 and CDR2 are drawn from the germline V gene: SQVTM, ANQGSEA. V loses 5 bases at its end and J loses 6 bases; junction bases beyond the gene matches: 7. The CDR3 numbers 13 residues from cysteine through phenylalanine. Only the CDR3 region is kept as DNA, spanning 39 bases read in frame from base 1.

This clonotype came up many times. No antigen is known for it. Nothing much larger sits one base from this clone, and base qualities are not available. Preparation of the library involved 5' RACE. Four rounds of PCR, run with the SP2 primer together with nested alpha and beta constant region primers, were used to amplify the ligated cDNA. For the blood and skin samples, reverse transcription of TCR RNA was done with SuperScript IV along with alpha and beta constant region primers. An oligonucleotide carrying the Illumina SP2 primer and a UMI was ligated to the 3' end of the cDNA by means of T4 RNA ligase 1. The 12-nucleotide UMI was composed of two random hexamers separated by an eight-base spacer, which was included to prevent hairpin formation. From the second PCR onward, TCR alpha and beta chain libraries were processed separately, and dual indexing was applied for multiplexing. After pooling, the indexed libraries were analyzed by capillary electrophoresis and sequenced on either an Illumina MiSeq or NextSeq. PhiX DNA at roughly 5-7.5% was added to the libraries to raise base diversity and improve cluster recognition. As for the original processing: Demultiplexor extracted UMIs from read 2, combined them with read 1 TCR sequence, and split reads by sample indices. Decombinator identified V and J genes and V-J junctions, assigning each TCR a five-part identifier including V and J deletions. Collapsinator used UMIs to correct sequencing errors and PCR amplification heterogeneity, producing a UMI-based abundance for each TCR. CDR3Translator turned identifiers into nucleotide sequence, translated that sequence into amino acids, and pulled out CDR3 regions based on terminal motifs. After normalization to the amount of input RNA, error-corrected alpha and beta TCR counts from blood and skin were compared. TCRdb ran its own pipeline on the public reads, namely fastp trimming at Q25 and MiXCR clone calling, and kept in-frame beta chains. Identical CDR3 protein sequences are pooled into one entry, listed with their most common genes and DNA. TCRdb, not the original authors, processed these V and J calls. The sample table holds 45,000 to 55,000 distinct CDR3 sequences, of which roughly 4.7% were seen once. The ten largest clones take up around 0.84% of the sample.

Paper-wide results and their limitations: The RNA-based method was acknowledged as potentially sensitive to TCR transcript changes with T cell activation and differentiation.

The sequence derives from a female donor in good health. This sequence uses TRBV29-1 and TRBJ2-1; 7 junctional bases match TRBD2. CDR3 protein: CSVRLERGNEQFF. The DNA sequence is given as TGCAGCGTTAGGTTAGAGCGGGGCAATGAGCAGTTCTTC.